This T cell receptor (beta chain) stems from a study of blood T cell repertoires in COVID-19. Study overall: Acute and convalescent COVID-19 samples came from the United States, Italy and Spain. T cells, B-cell-depleted T cells, or PBMCs supplied cDNA or gDNA.

Original processing notes: Amplifying reference gene primers gave estimates of nucleated cell counts. The data were produced by immunoSEQ multiplex PCR, yet TCRdb's version contains in-frame clones alone and is incomplete. D and trimming were read from the DNA, whereas the V and J calls and clone size are those reported in that table. Of about 220,000 clones detected, 82% appear once; the ten largest clones hold 3.6%. The CDR3 loop spans 13 amino acids. V lost 7 bases and J lost 3, with 13 bases in between. Germline CDR1 reads LNHDA; CDR2 reads SQIVND (reference sequence). This sequence was found in an elderly woman with acute or convalescent COVID-19. The rearrangement links TRBV19 to TRBJ2-7; D perhaps matches TRBD1 (6 bases). The material sequenced was peripheral blood. CDR3 nucleotide sequence: TGTGCCAGTAACAACAGGGAAGACTACGAGCAGTACTTC. It specifies CASNNREDYEQYF.